Listed below are T cell receptor beta chains from one sample, sequenced in a study of cytomegalovirus exposure and HLA in healthy donors. This table comes from immunoSEQ multiplex PCR, and its TCRdb copy is limited to in-frame clones, with some not included. The repertoire holds about 200,000 clones, with approximately 86% as singletons. What was sequenced was PBMCs. The receptor source for this set is a woman in her 30s in good health and CMV-seronegative. CDR3s include the opening cysteine and the closing phenylalanine or tryptophan. D genes are given only for firm matches. Some rows have no size entry. The others give once, few or many, or a class for an expanded clone.

v_call	j_call	clone_size	d_call	cdr3_nt	cdr3_aa
TRBV2	TRBJ1-6	.	TRBD1	TGTGCCAGCAGTGCGGACAGGGGCTATTCACCCCTCCACTTT	CASSADRGYSPLHF
TRBV27	TRBJ2-7	.	TRBD2	TGTGCCAGCAGTTTTAGACTAGCGCAACCTAACTTCTACGAGCAGTACTTC	CASSFRLAQPNFYEQYF
TRBV5-1	TRBJ2-5	.	TRBD1	TGCGCCAGCAGCTTACCCTCGATAATGGACAGGGGGCGGGAGACCCAGTACTTC	CASSLPSIMDRGRETQYF
TRBV9	TRBJ1-1	once	.	TGTGCCAGCAGCGTAGTAGCTAACACTGAAGCTTTCTTT	CASSVVANTEAFF
TRBV11-2	TRBJ2-7	once	.	TGTGCCAGCAGCTTAAATCGGTACGAGCAGTACTTC	CASSLNRYEQYF
TRBV7-7	TRBJ2-2	.	.	TGTGCTAGCAGCCCTGGGGGAGGCACCGGGGAGCTGTTTTTT	CASSPGGGTGELFF
TRBV2	TRBJ2-2	.	TRBD1	TGTGCCAGCAGGATGACAGGGGGGACCGGGGAGCTGTTTTTT	CASRMTGGTGELFF
TRBV5-1	TRBJ1-1	.	.	TGCGCCAGCGGGGGCCAGCAGAACACTGAAGCTTTCTTT	CASGGQQNTEAFF
TRBV5-4	TRBJ2-7	.	TRBD2	TGTGCCAGCAGCTTGGTTCTAGCGGGGTTCCCCTACGAGCAGTACTTC	CASSLVLAGFPYEQYF
TRBV7-6	TRBJ1-4	.	.	TGTGCCAGCAGCCGCGGGGAAAAACTGTTTTTT	CASSRGEKLFF
TRBV27	TRBJ1-1	once	TRBD1	TGTGCCAGCAGTTTTCGGACAGGGTGGGACACTGAAGCTTTCTTT	CASSFRTGWDTEAFF
TRBV29-1	TRBJ2-3	.	.	TGCAGCGTTGTACTGGCGGAACTCACAGATACGCAGTATTTT	CSVVLAELTDTQYF
TRBV9	TRBJ2-3	.	TRBD2	TGTGCCAGCAGCGGACTAGCGGGAGGTACAGATACGCAGTATTTT	CASSGLAGGTDTQYF
TRBV2	TRBJ1-1	.	.	TGTGCCAGCAGTGCGGAGGGAAACACTGAAGCTTTCTTT	CASSAEGNTEAFF
TRBV7-3	TRBJ2-2	.	.	TGTGCCAGCAGTTTCTTACAGGGAGTTCGGGAGGCCGGGGAGCTGTTTTTT	CASSFLQGVREAGELFF
TRBV5-1	TRBJ2-7	.	TRBD1	TGCGCCAGCAGCCCAACTTGGGACAGGGGAGGCGAGCAGTACTTC	CASSPTWDRGGEQYF
TRBV2	TRBJ2-7	.	.	TGTACGACGACAGACACCTACGAGCAGTACTTC	CTTTDTYEQYF
TRBV5-6	TRBJ2-3	.	TRBD2	TGTGCCAGCAGCTTGTGGGCTAGCGGGGGATCAGATACGCAGTATTTT	CASSLWASGGSDTQYF
TRBV6-1	TRBJ2-7	.	TRBD1	TGTGCCAGCACCCTCGGGACAGGGCTCTACGAGCAGTACTTC	CASTLGTGLYEQYF
TRBV10-3	TRBJ1-2	.	.	TGTGCCATCAGTGAAACAGGGTTGGCCTATGGCTACACCTTC	CAISETGLAYGYTF
TRBV5-6	TRBJ2-7	.	.	TGTGCCAGCAGCCCCTTACCAACAGGAAACTACGAGCAGTACTTC	CASSPLPTGNYEQYF
TRBV9	TRBJ2-3	.	.	TGTGCCAGCAGCGCCCGCCATGGGCTAGATACGCAGTATTTT	CASSARHGLDTQYF
TRBV28	TRBJ2-1	.	.	TGTGCCAGCAGTTTTCAACTAGCCTGGGGTGAGCAGTTCTTC	CASSFQLAWGEQFF
TRBV7-8	TRBJ2-7	.	.	TGTGCCAGCAGCTTAAGGACAGTCACCTACGAGCAGTACTTC	CASSLRTVTYEQYF
TRBV7-3	TRBJ2-1	.	TRBD2	TGTGCCAGCAGCTTCCAGAGCGGGAGATTTTACAATGAGCAGTTCTTC	CASSFQSGRFYNEQFF
TRBV5-1	TRBJ2-6	.	TRBD1	TGCGCCAGCAGCTTCACAGGGGCTGGGGCCAACGTCCTGACTTTC	CASSFTGAGANVLTF
TRBV9	TRBJ2-7	.	TRBD2	TGTGCCAGCAGCGTTCTAGCGGGAGGGCCTGGTAACGAGCAGTACTTC	CASSVLAGGPGNEQYF
TRBV20-1	TRBJ2-5	few	.	TGCAGTGCTAGACAGCAAGAGACCCAGTACTTC	CSARQQETQYF
TRBV6-6	TRBJ2-7	once	.	TGTGCCAGCAGCCTTAGCCTCGAGCAGTACTTC	CASSLSLEQYF
TRBV13	TRBJ2-7	.	.	TGTGCCAGCAGCGGCGACACCCACGAGCAGTACTTC	CASSGDTHEQYF
TRBV29-1	TRBJ1-1	.	.	TGCAGCGCATCATCTGGAGGGAACACTGAAGCTTTCTTT	CSASSGGNTEAFF
TRBV5-1	TRBJ2-5	.	.	TGCGCCAGCAGCTTGGTCGGGGAAGAGACCCAGTACTTC	CASSLVGEETQYF
TRBV5-1	TRBJ1-3	.	.	TGCGCCAGCAGCTTATCAATCGGGGGGTTTGGAAACACCATATATTTT	CASSLSIGGFGNTIYF
TRBV19	TRBJ1-1	.	.	TGTGCCAGTACCGGCGGGTATACAAATACAGAAGAGGCTTTCTTT	CASTGGYTNTEEAFF
TRBV6-6	TRBJ2-1	.	.	TGTGCCAGCAGGCGGGACGCCAGCTCCTACAATGAGCAGTTCTTC	CASRRDASSYNEQFF
TRBV7-3	TRBJ2-2	few	TRBD2	TGTGCCAGCAGCTTCGGGACTAGCGGGGCAGAGGGGGAGCTGTTTTTT	CASSFGTSGAEGELFF
TRBV5-1	TRBJ2-7	.	TRBD2	TGCGCCAGCAGCGCACGACTAGCGGGAGGTATTACCTACGAGCAGTACTTC	CASSARLAGGITYEQYF
TRBV2	TRBJ2-7	.	TRBD1	TGTGCCAGCAGTGAGGGGACAGGGGAATCCTACGAGCAGTACTTC	CASSEGTGESYEQYF
TRBV7-6	TRBJ2-3	.	TRBD2	TGTGCCAGCAGCGTCCCCGGGACTAGCGGGCCCCACGAGAGCACAGATACGCAGTATTTT	CASSVPGTSGPHESTDTQYF
TRBV4-2	TRBJ1-1	.	TRBD1	TGTGCCAGCAGCCAAGCCGACAGGGTGAACACTGAAGCTTTCTTT	CASSQADRVNTEAFF
TRBV7-9	TRBJ2-1	once	TRBD1	TGTGCCAGCAGCCCGGGACAGGGAGTTTCCTACAATGAGCAGTTCTTC	CASSPGQGVSYNEQFF
TRBV7-3	TRBJ2-7	.	TRBD1	TGTGCCAGCAGCACGACAGGGGGCAACGAGCAGTACTTC	CASSTTGGNEQYF
TRBV5-4	TRBJ2-7	.	.	TGTGCCAGCAGCTTTGGGGGCTTGTACGAGCAGTACTTC	CASSFGGLYEQYF
TRBV5-1	TRBJ2-1	.	TRBD2	TGCGCCAGCAGCCCGTCGGCTAGCGGGAGTTACAATGAGCAGTTCTTC	CASSPSASGSYNEQFF
TRBV10-2	TRBJ2-7	.	TRBD2	TGCGCCAGCAGTGAGTCGAATGTGGTAGCGGGCTCCTACGAGCAGTACTTC	CASSESNVVAGSYEQYF
TRBV5-1	TRBJ2-6	.	.	TGCGCCAGCAGCGTAGGAGATAGCTCTGGGGCCAACGTCCTGACTTTC	CASSVGDSSGANVLTF
TRBV6-5	TRBJ1-4	.	TRBD1	TGTGCCAGCAGCCCCGGCAGGGGGCAAGAAAAACTGTTTTTT	CASSPGRGQEKLFF
TRBV5-4	TRBJ2-1	.	.	TGTGCCAGCAGCGATGCCGGGACTCCCTACAATGAGCAGTTCTTC	CASSDAGTPYNEQFF
TRBV28	TRBJ1-6	.	.	TGTGCCAGCAGTTTCGAGGACAGATATTCACCCCTCCACTTT	CASSFEDRYSPLHF
TRBV10-3	TRBJ2-5	.	TRBD2	TGTGCCATCAGTGAGCCCCGGGGGGGTGAAGAGACCCAGTACTTC	CAISEPRGGEETQYF
TRBV7-9	TRBJ2-3	.	.	TGTGCCAGCAGCCCGACAGGAAACACAGATACGCAGTATTTT	CASSPTGNTDTQYF